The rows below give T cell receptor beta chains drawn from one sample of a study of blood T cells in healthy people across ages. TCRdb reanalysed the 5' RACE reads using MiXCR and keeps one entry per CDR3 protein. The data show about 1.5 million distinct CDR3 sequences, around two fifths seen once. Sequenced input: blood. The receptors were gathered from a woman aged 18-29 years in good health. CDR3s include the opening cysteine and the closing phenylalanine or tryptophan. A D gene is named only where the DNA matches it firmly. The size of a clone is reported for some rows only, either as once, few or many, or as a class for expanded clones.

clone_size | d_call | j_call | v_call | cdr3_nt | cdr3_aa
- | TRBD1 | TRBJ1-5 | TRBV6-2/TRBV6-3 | TGTGCCAGCACTGATCCGGGACAGGGAGGACAGCCCCAGCATTTT | CASTDPGQGGQPQHF
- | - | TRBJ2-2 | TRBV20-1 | TGCGCCGGCCAGGGGAACACCGGGGAGCTGTTTTTT | CAGQGNTGELFF
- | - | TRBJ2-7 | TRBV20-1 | TGCAGTGCTCGACTAGTTTCTGAGCAGTACTTC | CSARLVSEQYF
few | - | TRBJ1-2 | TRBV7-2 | TGTGCCAGCAGTCGGGAGCCAGGGGATAACTATGGCTACACCTTC | CASSREPGDNYGYTF
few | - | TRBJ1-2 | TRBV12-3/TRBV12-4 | TGTGCCAGCAGTCGCCGTCGACAAGCTAACTATGGCTACACCTTC | CASSRRRQANYGYTF
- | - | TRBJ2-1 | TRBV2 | TGTGCCAGCAATTGGAGCCCCCGCTCCTACAATGAGCAGTTCTTC | CASNWSPRSYNEQFF
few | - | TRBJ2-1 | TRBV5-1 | TGCGCCAGCAGCCGTAGTAGTGGACTTAACAATGAGCAGTTCTTC | CASSRSSGLNNEQFF
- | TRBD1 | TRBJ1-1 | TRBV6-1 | TGTGCCAGCCCGACAGGGGCTGGAGCTTTCTTT | CASPTGAGAFF
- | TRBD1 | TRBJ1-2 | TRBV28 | TGTGCCAGCAGTTTAGGCGCCGTTCGGGACAGGGGCGGCTACACCTTC | CASSLGAVRDRGGYTF
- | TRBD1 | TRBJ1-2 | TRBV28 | TGTGCCAGCAGGTACAGGGGGCTGGGTGGCTACACCTTC | CASRYRGLGGYTF
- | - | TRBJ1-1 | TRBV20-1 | TGCAGTGCTAGAGTAGAGGGGGGAAACACTGAAGCTTTCTTT | CSARVEGGNTEAFF
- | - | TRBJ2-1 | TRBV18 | TGTGCCAGCTCACCAGGGGCTATCGGGATCAATGAGCAGTTCTTC | CASSPGAIGINEQFF
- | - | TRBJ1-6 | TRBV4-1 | TGCGCCAGCAGCCAAGATGTGAAGGCCAGCTCCTATAATTCACCCCTCCACTTT | CASSQDVKASSYNSPLHF
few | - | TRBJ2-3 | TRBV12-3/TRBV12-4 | TGTGCCAGCAGCTGGGCCGGGCTCGTAGGGGCAGATACGCAGTATTTT | CASSWAGLVGADTQYF
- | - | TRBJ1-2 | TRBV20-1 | TGCAGTGCTCCCAAGGCAGGGAACTATGGCTACACCTTC | CSAPKAGNYGYTF
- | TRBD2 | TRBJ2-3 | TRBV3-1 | TGTGCCAGCAGCCAACGTGCTAGCGGGGGGGCCCGGTATACGCAGTATTTT | CASSQRASGGARYTQYF
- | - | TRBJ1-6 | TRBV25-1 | TGTGCCAGCCAGGGAGGGACAACCAAGGGTAATTCACCCCTCCACTTT | CASQGGTTKGNSPLHF
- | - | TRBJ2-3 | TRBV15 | TGTGCCACCAGCAGGACCTCTCCGGGGGCTAGCACAGATACGCAGTATTTT | CATSRTSPGASTDTQYF
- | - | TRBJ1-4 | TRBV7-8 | TGTGCCAGCAGCTTACTGGGACGGCCACTGTTTTTT | CASSLLGRPLFF
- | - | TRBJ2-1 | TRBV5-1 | TGCGCCAGCAGCTCGCGGAATGGGTCCTACAATGAGCAGTTCTTC | CASSSRNGSYNEQFF
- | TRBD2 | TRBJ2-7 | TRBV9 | TGTGCCAGCAGCCGCAGCGGGGTTAGCCCCTACGAGCAGTACTTC | CASSRSGVSPYEQYF
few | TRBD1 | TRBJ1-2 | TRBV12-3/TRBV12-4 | TGTGCCAGCAGTTTAGGGGACAGGGCAAACTATGGCTACACCTTC | CASSLGDRANYGYTF
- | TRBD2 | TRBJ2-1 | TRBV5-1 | TGCGCCAGCAGGGGTAGCGGGACCCATGAGCAGTTCTTC | CASRGSGTHEQFF
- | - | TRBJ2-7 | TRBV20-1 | TGCAGTGCTCCACACGCCTACGAGCAGTACTTC | CSAPHAYEQYF
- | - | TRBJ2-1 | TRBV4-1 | TGCGCCAGCAGAGAGGGGCGAGCGGACTACAATGAGCAGTTCTTC | CASREGRADYNEQFF
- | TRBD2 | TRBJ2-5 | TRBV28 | TGTGCCAGCAGTAAACCGGGACTAGCGGATCAAGAGACCCAGTACTTC | CASSKPGLADQETQYF
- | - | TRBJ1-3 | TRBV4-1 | TGCGCCAGTTCTCTCAGGAACTCTGGAAACACCATATATTTT | CASSLRNSGNTIYF
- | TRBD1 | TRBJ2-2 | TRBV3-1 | TGTGCCAGCAGCCAGGGTGGGACAGGAACCGGGGAGCTGTTTTTT | CASSQGGTGTGELFF
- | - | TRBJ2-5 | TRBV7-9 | TGTGCCAGCAGCTTAGATAATCAGTGGGAGACCCAGTACTTC | CASSLDNQWETQYF
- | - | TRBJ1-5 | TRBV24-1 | TGTGCCACCAGTGCCGGGCAGAATCAGCCCCAGCATTTT | CATSAGQNQPQHF
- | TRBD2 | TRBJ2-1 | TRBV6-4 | TGTGCCAGCAGTGGAGAGGCGGGGGGCTACAATGAGCAGTTCTTC | CASSGEAGGYNEQFF
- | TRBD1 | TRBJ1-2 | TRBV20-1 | TGCAGAGGGACAGGGGGGAGTAACGCCGGCTACACCTTC | CRGTGGSNAGYTF
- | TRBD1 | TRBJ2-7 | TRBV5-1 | TGCGCCAGCAGCCAGGACAGGGACGATTCCTACGAGCAGTACTTC | CASSQDRDDSYEQYF
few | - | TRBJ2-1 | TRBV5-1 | TGCGCCAGCAGCTTGGAGGTGGGCGGGTGGAGCAATGAGCAGTTCTTC | CASSLEVGGWSNEQFF
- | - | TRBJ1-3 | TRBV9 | TGTGCCAGCAGCGTGGTAGGGACGGAGGTCTCTGGAAACACCATATATTTT | CASSVVGTEVSGNTIYF
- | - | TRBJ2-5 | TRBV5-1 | TGCGCCAGCTCGGGGGGCCTCCATCAGTACTTC | CASSGGLHQYF
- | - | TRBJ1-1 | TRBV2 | TGTGCCAGCAAACTCGAGGAGAGCACTGAAGCTTTCTTT | CASKLEESTEAFF
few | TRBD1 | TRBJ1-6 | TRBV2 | TGTGCCAGCGTTAGGGGGCCAGATAATTCACCCCTCCACTTT | CASVRGPDNSPLHF
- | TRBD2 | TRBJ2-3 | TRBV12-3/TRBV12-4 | TGTGCCAGCCGAACTAGCGGGGGCACGGATACGCGGTATTTT | CASRTSGGTDTRYF
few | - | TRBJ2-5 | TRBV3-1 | TGTGCCAGCAGCCGCGGGACGGGGCAGACCCAGTACTTC | CASSRGTGQTQYF
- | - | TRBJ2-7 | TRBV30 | TGTGCCTGGAGTGAAGGGACCTACTCCTACGAGCAGTACTTC | CAWSEGTYSYEQYF